This TCR beta chain was documented in a study of T cells of healthy individuals. The V and J ends lost 1 base and 8 bases respectively, with 17 bases between them. The CDR3 covers 15 residues. The V gene's germline CDR1 is LGHDT and CDR2 YNNKEL (reference sequence). This clonotype has a count of ten or more. TCRdb processed the 5' RACE reads anew with MiXCR; each CDR3 protein has one entry. This sample has about 96,000 distinct CDR3 sequences, with roughly 18% found just once. The clonotype comes from a human donor in good health. The chain couples TRBV3-1 to TRBJ1-2; weak D call: TRBD1 (5 bases). CDR3 region: CASSQAGGSGNGYTF. CDR3 DNA: TGTGCCAGCAGCCAAGCCGGGGGGAGTGGTAACGGCTACACCTTC. The variable domain in full, with the rest retrieved from reference TRBV3-1 and TRBJ1-2, is DTAVSQTPKYLVTQMGNDKSIKCEQNLGHDTMYWYKQDSKKFLKIMFSYNNKELIINETVPNRFSPKSPDKAHLNLHINSLELGDSAVYFCASSQAGGSGNGYTFGSGTRLTVV.